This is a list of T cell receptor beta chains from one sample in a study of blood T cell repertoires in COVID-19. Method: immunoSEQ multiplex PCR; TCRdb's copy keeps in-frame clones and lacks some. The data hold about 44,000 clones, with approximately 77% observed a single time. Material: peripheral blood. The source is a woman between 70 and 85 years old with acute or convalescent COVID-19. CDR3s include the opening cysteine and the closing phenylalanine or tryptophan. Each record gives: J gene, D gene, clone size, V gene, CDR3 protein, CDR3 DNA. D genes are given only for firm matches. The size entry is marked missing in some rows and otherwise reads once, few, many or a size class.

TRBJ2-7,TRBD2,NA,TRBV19,CASSIRREAIYEQYF,TGTGCCAGTAGTATTAGGCGGGAGGCGATCTACGAGCAGTACTTC
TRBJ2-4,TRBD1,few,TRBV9,CASSVSGTENIQYF,TGTGCCAGCAGCGTATCCGGGACAGAAAACATTCAGTACTTC
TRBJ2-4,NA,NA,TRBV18,CASSPPRSRQAKNIQYF,TGTGCCAGCTCACCACCGAGATCCCGCCAAGCCAAAAACATTCAGTACTTC
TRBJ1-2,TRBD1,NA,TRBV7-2,CASSGTGGDYGYTF,TGTGCCAGCAGCGGGACAGGGGGCGACTATGGCTACACCTTC
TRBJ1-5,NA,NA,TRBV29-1,CSVLVNSNQPQHF,TGCAGCGTTCTAGTAAATAGCAATCAGCCCCAGCATTTT
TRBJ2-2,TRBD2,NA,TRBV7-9,CASSLRAGAVGELFF,TGTGCCAGCAGCTTACGGGCGGGAGCTGTCGGGGAGCTGTTTTTT
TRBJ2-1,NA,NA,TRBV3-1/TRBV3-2,CASRLLAGTGEQFF,TGTGCCAGCAGACTTCTCGCGGGTACGGGTGAGCAGTTCTTC
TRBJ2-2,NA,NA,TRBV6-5,CASSYSRANTGELFF,TGTGCCAGCAGTTACTCCCGCGCGAACACCGGGGAGCTGTTTTTT
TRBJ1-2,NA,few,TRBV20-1,CSARQGNGYTF,TGCAGTGCTAGACAGGGAAATGGCTACACCTTC
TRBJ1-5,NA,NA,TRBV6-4,CASSVSGQGSNQPQHF,TGTGCCAGCAGTGTTTCTGGGCAGGGTAGCAATCAGCCCCAGCATTTT
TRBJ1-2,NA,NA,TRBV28,CASSSGGGLNGYTF,TGTGCCAGCAGTTCGGGCGGAGGGCTAAATGGCTACACCTTC
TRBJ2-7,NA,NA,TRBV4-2,CASSRSTGSSYEQYF,TGTGCCAGCAGCCGAAGTACTGGGAGCTCCTACGAGCAGTACTTC
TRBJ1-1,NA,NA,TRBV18,CASSPTGNTEAFF,TGTGCCAGCTCACCAACCGGGAACACTGAAGCTTTCTTT
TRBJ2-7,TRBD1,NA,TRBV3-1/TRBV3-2,CASSLGQVFTGEQYF,TGTGCCAGCAGCCTGGGACAGGTTTTTACAGGGGAGCAGTACTTC
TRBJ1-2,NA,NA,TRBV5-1,CASSAEGYGYTF,TGCGCCAGCAGCGCCGAGGGCTATGGCTACACCTTC
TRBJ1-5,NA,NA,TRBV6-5,CASTTLDSPNQPQHF,TGTGCCAGCACCACCTTGGACAGCCCGAATCAGCCCCAGCATTTT
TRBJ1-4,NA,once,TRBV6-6,CASSSFGATNEKLFF,TGTGCCAGCAGCTCGTTCGGAGCTACTAATGAAAAACTGTTTTTT
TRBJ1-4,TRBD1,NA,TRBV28,CASSRAGGANEKLFF,TGTGCCAGCAGTCGTGCAGGGGGCGCGAATGAAAAACTGTTTTTT
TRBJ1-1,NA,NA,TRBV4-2,CASSTRRGTEAFF,TGTGCCAGCAGCACCCGAAGGGGCACTGAAGCTTTCTTT
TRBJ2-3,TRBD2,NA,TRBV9,CASSGPGLASDTQYF,TGTGCCAGCAGCGGACCGGGACTAGCTTCTGATACGCAGTATTTT
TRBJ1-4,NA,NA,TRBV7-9,CASSPRSDTYEKLFF,TGTGCCAGCAGCCCTCGGTCCGATACTTATGAAAAACTGTTTTTT
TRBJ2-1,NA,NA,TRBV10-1,CASSGPAGGIYNEQFF,TGCGCCAGCAGTGGTCCAGCGGGTGGGATATACAATGAGCAGTTCTTC
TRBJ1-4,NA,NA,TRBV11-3,CASSPTGNINEKLFF,TGTGCCAGCAGTCCGACCGGGAATATAAATGAAAAACTGTTTTTT
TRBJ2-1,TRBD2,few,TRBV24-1,CATSDPGLAGEVEQFF,TGTGCCACCAGTGATCCTGGACTAGCGGGAGAGGTTGAGCAGTTCTTC
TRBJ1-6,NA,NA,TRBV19,CASSITGIPIHSPLHF,TGTGCCAGTAGTATCACAGGGATCCCAATCCATTCACCCCTCCACTTT
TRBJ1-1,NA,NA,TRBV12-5,CASGWRNTEAFF,TGTGCTAGTGGTTGGAGAAACACTGAAGCTTTCTTT
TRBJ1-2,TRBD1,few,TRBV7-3,CASSRTGSYGYTF,TGTGCCAGCAGCAGGACAGGGTCCTATGGCTACACCTTC
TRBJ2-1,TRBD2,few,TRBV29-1,CSVSGAPGTSGFWNEQFF,TGCAGCGTTTCAGGAGCTCCCGGGACTAGCGGTTTTTGGAATGAGCAGTTCTTC
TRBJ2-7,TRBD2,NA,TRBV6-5,CASSYLASGTREQYF,TGTGCCAGCAGTTACCTAGCTAGCGGGACGAGAGAGCAGTACTTC
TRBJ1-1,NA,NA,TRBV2,CASRNRENTEAFF,TGTGCCAGCAGAAACAGGGAGAACACTGAAGCTTTCTTT
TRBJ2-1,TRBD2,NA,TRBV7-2,CASSLDWTRGRNEQFF,TGTGCCAGCAGCTTAGATTGGACTCGCGGGAGAAATGAGCAGTTCTTC
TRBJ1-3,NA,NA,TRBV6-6,CASTAGNTIYF,TGTGCCAGCACGGCTGGAAACACCATATATTTT
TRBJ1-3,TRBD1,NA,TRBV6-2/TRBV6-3,CASSKSGQQAHTIYF,TGTGCCAGCAGTAAGTCGGGACAGCAGGCGCACACCATATATTTT
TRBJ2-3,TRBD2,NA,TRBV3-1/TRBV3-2,CASSTPTSGRLDTQYF,TGTGCCAGCAGCACTCCGACTAGCGGGAGATTAGATACGCAGTATTTT
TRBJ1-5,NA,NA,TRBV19,CASSQLGTNQPQHF,TGTGCCAGTAGTCAACTAGGAACCAATCAGCCCCAGCATTTT
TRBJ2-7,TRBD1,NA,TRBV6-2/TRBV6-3,CASSYAIVDRDNNEQYF,TGTGCCAGCAGTTACGCCATTGTGGACAGGGATAACAACGAGCAGTACTTC
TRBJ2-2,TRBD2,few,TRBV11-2,CASSRLAANTGELFF,TGTGCCAGCAGCCGACTAGCGGCAAACACCGGGGAGCTGTTTTTT
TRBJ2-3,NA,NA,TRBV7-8,CASSLSVWSLIMEQYF,TGTGCCAGCAGCTTAAGTGTGTGGAGCCTGATTATGGAGCAGTATTTT
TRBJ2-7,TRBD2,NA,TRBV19,CATSSAGGRPYEQYF,TGTGCCACCTCGTCCGCGGGCGGGAGGCCCTACGAGCAGTACTTC
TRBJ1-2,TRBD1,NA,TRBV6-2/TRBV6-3,CASSRIGQGAYGYTF,TGTGCCAGCAGCAGGATCGGACAGGGGGCCTATGGCTACACCTTC